This TCR beta chain was sequenced in a study of blood T cell repertoires in COVID-19. Study-level background: PBMCs, B-cell-depleted T cells, or T cells provided the cDNA or gDNA that made up the material.

Original methodology: Counts of nucleated cells, estimated from reference gene primer amplification, were obtained. Generated by immunoSEQ multiplex PCR, the TCRdb table keeps only in-frame clones and is missing some. V and J calls plus clone size are reproduced from that table; the DNA served to infer D and trimming. Of a few hundred thousand clones listed, approximately 92% are singletons. The age range of participants was about 18 to 90 years, with residence in more than 20 US areas. Allocation to cohorts depended on clinical history reported by the participants. This CDR3 spans 13 amino acids. The V end lost 3 bases, the J end lost 8 bases, and 13 bases lay between the germline ends. Germline CDR1 and CDR2: KGHSH and LQKENI.

This TCR came from a man aged 18 to 29 who had recovered from COVID-19. The rearrangement links TRBV18 to TRBJ1-2; the D is unclear. Sequencing was performed on PBMCs or T cells enriched from blood (not recorded which). The CDR3: CASSPTREYGYTF. CDR3 DNA: TGTGCCAGCTCACCTACTAGGGAATACGGCTACACCTTC.